This T cell receptor beta chain was documented in a study of human T cells and chemical hapten exposure. Study-level information: Slight volume differences across pooled libraries mainly accounted for varying per-sample TCR yields. Study conclusions and caveats: Expanded TCRs made up significantly more big CDR3 similarity clusters than controls did. A positive correlation with patch test score was found for PT1 expanded TCR counts.

With 5 bases removed from V and 6 bases from J, the gap between germline ends came to 26 bases. This CDR3 contains 18 residues. Germline lookup yields CDR1 SGHDN and CDR2 FVKESK. This clonotype has at least ten counts. Its specificity is unknown. Indicated time point: patch test 1, 2 weeks after DPC sensitization. Specified treatment: therapeutic diphenylcyclopropenone sensitization with weekly scalp DPC. Individual cDNA molecules received unique molecular identifiers in the library. Via MiXCR, TCRdb re-called the RACE reads, giving one row per CDR3 protein. The data contain more than 65,000 distinct CDR3 sequences, 30% to 35% of them seen just once; the ten biggest clones take up about 9%.

This TCR was sampled from a man aged 40-55 years with alopecia areata. Some clones in this sample may be carry-over from other donors' samples. Sequenced material: whole blood, taken in connection with sensitization to the hapten diphenylcyclopropenone (DPC). V gene TRBV14 combines with J gene TRBJ2-1, with D tentatively TRBD1 or TRBD2 (7 bases each). Here the CDR3 DNA reads TGTGCCAGCAGCGGCCAGGGGGGAGGTGGCGGGAGTCTCAATGAGCAGTTCTTC. This encodes CASSGQGGGGGSLNEQFF. The full variable domain, its missing parts supplied by reference TRBV14 and TRBJ2-1, is EAGVTQFPSHSVIEKGQTVTLRCDPISGHDNLYWYRRVMGKEIKFLLHFVKESKQDESGMPNNRFLAERTGGTYSTLKVQPAELEDSGVYFCASSGQGGGGGSLNEQFFGPGTRLTVL.